The source of this T cell receptor beta chain is a study of blood T cell repertoires in COVID-19 (dated by TCRdb to the early 2020s). For the study in its entirety: The collaborator samples originated in the United States, Italy and Spain and spanned the acute and convalescent phases of COVID-19. The prospective study material was composed of cDNA or gDNA derived from T cells, B-cell-depleted T cells, or PBMCs. Deeply sampled blood TCRbeta repertoires from subjects exposed to, actively infected with, or recovered from COVID-19 were included in the dataset. A freely available public database, intended as a resource for researchers studying the immune response to SARS-CoV-2, is where the repertoires were released. Samples were obtained from the ongoing ImmuneRACE study (first 160 participants) and from over 1,000 subjects provided by 6 global collaborators. The sample metadata nearly always contained a de-identified subject ID, COVID-19 status, age in years and sex. HLA class I and class II types, where available, came from metadata supplied by the sample provider rather than from assay-based typing.

CDR1 is given as MNHEY and CDR2 as SVGAGI, both from the germline V gene. Here V drops 2 bases and J drops 3 bases, and the junction holds 6 bases not matched to any gene. The CDR3 goes from the cysteine to the phenylalanine over 15 residues. Solely the CDR3 DNA is kept, with 45 bases framed from the first base. Overall results and qualifications from the work: How much clinical and demographic metadata was included differed by source and by participant, and the metadata was provided uncurated.

TCRbeta CDR3 regions were amplified from genomic DNA by means of the immunoSEQ Assay, a bias-controlled multiplex PCR. The authors processed their data as follows. The number of nucleated cells in each sample was estimated from the amplification of reference gene primers within the assay. To quantify the absolute abundance of each unique TCRbeta CDR3 rearrangement, sequence reads were collapsed and filtered. For each sample, productive Simpson clonality was calculated as the square root of Simpson's diversity index across productive rearrangements. The table comes from immuneACCESS by way of TCRdb, which keeps in-frame sequences with V and J called. Part of the clones is missing from these tables; in studies checked, under half for an unresolved V gene and the rest for unknown reasons. V, J and clone size are taken as reported in that table, and D and trimming were inferred from the DNA itself. This sample comprises under 40,000 clones, approximately 96% of them detected only once. Clones ranked in the top ten supply around 4% of the sample.

Whole blood was collected in K2EDTA tubes by collaborating institutions according to the institutions' own protocols. For TCRbeta analysis, collaborators shipped samples as frozen whole blood, isolated PBMCs, or DNA extracted from either of those sample types. A word on this clone: The antigen it recognizes is unknown. One base away there is no much larger clone; base qualities are not given.

The receptor was isolated from a human donor with active COVID-19. The donor label of this sample is uncertain. The specimen sequenced was peripheral blood. The V and J genes are TRBV6-5 and TRBJ2-7; TRBD1 lines up with 8 middle nucleotides. The CDR3 protein sequence reads: CASSYPMGTGYEQYF. The DNA sequence is TGTGCCAGCAGTTACCCGATGGGGACAGGCTACGAGCAGTACTTC.